This entry is about one TCR beta chain. Its antigen is not known. Only in-frame clones appear in the TCRdb table, and some are missing; sequencing was by immunoSEQ multiplex PCR. The sample consists of some 120,000 clones, 75% to 95% of them appearing once. The sample belongs to a study of T cell responses to AZD1222 COVID-19 vaccine. Study observations and caveats: Spike as a whole was targeted by vaccine-associated CD4 TCRs, dominant at 160-218 and 743-854.

The receptor's source is an adult in good health. Specimen: peripheral blood, collected on day 0 of AZD1222 vaccination.

This CDR3 reads CASSPDASSYNSPLHF. Here the CDR3 DNA reads TGCGCCAGCAGCCCCGACGCTAGCTCCTATAATTCACCCCTCCACTTT. The chain recombines TRBV4-1 with TRBJ1-6, with D unclear. Deletions cut 4 bases from V and 0 bases from J, with 10 bases between. CDR1 and CDR2 (germline): MGHRA, YSYEKL. This CDR3 has 16 amino acids.